This T cell receptor beta chain originates from a study of blood T cell repertoires in COVID-19. Original processing notes: How many nucleated cells were present was estimated from reference gene primer amplification. Repertoires were generated with immunoSEQ multiplex PCR, while TCRdb's copy carries only in-frame clones and drops some. That table is the source of V, J and clone size, and D and trimming were worked out from the DNA. Here the sample spans a few hundred thousand clones, just over 85% being singletons. Sequenced material: peripheral blood. The sequence was collected from an elderly man with acute or convalescent COVID-19.

The CDR3: CASSRRGQGMNTEAFF. Here the CDR3 DNA reads TGTGCCAGTAGTCGGAGGGGACAGGGGATGAACACTGAAGCTTTCTTT. The chain carries TRBV19 and TRBJ1-1, with TRBD1 matching over 10 bases. J was trimmed by 0 bases and V by 5 bases; bases with no gene match: 6. CDR3 length: 16 residues. The germline CDR1 and CDR2 sequences are LNHDA and SQIVND (reference sequence).